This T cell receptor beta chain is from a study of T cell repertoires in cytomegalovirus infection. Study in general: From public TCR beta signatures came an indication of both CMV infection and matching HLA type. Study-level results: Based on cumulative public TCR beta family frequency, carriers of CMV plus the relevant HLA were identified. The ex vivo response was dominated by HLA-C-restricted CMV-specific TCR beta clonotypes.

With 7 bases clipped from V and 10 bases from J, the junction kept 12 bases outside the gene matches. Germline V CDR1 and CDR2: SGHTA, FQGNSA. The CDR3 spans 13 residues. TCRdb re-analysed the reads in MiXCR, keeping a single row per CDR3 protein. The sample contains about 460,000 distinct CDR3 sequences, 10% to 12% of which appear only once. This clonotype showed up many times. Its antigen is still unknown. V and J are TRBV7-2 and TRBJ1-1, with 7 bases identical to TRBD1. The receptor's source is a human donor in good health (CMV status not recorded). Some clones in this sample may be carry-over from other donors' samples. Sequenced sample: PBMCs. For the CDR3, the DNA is TGTGCCAGCACCCTAAGGGAGGGGGCGGGAGCTTTCTTT. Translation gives CASTLREGAGAFF.